The 21 T cell receptor beta chains in this list originate from one sample, sequenced in a study of CD4 and CD8 cells across lung adenocarcinoma regions. MiXCR, applied by TCRdb to the PCR reads, yields one record per CDR3 protein. The sample contains approximately 25,000 distinct CDR3 sequences, around half of which appear only once. Source material: CD8+ T cells from the center of a lung tumor. The receptor source for this set is a male donor with lung adenocarcinoma. The CD4 and CD8 labels of this study may be unreliable.

This clonotype came up many times. This sequence joins TRBV7-2 and TRBJ1-2; D remains unclear. The CDR3 extends over 13 amino acids. V was pared by 1 base and J by 8 bases, with 11 bases between. Germline CDR1 and CDR2: SGHTA and FQGNSA. The CDR3 DNA is TGTGCCAGCAGCTTAGGGCGGATAAAGGGCTACACCTTC. This codes for CASSLGRIKGYTF. Using reference TRBV7-2 and TRBJ1-2 for the parts outside the CDR3, the full variable domain is GAGVSQSPSNKVTEKGKDVELRCDPISGHTALYWYRQSLGQGLEFLIYFQGNSAPDKSGLPSDRFSAERTGGSVSTLTIQRTQQEDSAVYLCASSLGRIKGYTFGSGTRLTVV.

The chain couples TRBV6-1 to TRBJ1-1; 7 bases match TRBD1. The CDR3 has 15 amino acids. V gave up 6 bases and J gave up 1 base; unmatched junction bases: 8. Germline V lookup: CDR1 MNHNS, CDR2 SASEGT. CDR3 in amino acids: CASRSTQGWNTEAFF. Written as DNA, the CDR3 is TGTGCCAGCAGGTCAACACAGGGGTGGAACACTGAAGCTTTCTTT.

This clonotype was detected many times. V usage is TRBV27 and J usage is TRBJ2-2, with 7 bases that match TRBD1. Germline loops: CDR1 MNHEY, CDR2 SMNVEV (reference sequence). J was trimmed by 4 bases and V by 2 bases; bases with no gene match: 4. CDR3 size: 15 residues. The CDR3 protein is CASSLMQGVTGELFF. The CDR3 nucleotides are TGTGCCAGCAGTTTAATGCAGGGGGTCACCGGGGAGCTGTTTTTT.

This CDR3 reads CASSQAGRNEQFF. In DNA, the CDR3 is TGTGCCAGCAGCCAAGCCGGGCGGAATGAGCAGTTCTTC. The chain employs TRBV3-1 and TRBJ2-1; D remains ambiguous. Germline V lookup: CDR1 LGHDT, CDR2 YNNKEL (reference sequence). Trimming took off 1 base at V and 7 bases at J, with 8 bases between the two ends. The CDR3 has 13 residues.

This clonotype occurred many times. V is TRBV6-5 and J is TRBJ2-5, with 8 bases that match TRBD2. With V trimmed by 0 bases and J by 11 bases, 14 bases remained unmatched. The CDR3 loop spans 16 amino acids. Germline values: CDR1 MNHEY, CDR2 SVGAGI. CDR3 DNA: TGTGCCAGCAGTTACTCGATTAGCGGGACTTACAATGAGCAGTACTTC. This translates into CASSYSISGTYNEQYF.

This chain uses TRBV9 with TRBJ2-3, with TRBD2 matching over 8 bases. Germline values: CDR1 SGDLS, CDR2 YYNGEE. Trimming removed 2 bases from V and 0 bases from J; junction bases left unmatched: 8. The CDR3 spans 17 residues. This chain's CDR3 is CASSVTGGALSTDTQYF. The CDR3 DNA reads TGTGCCAGCAGCGTCACGGGAGGGGCGCTCAGCACAGATACGCAGTATTTT.

Comment on this clonotype: The junction departs from the called germline gene at one end, perhaps through a read error. The rearrangement links TRBV6-1 to TRBJ2-3; either TRBD1 or TRBD2 may fit D (5 bases each). This CDR3 has 16 amino acids. Per germline, CDR1 MNHNS and CDR2 SASEGT. The DNA for the CDR3 is TGTGCCAGCAGGGAGGCCGGGGCCGGGGACCAGGAGACCCAGTACTTT. It encodes CASREAGAGDQETQYF.

J is TRBJ2-3 and V is TRBV7-9, with 7 nucleotides matching TRBD2. The CDR3 runs 14 residues. CDR1 and CDR2 (germline): SEHNR, FQNEAQ (reference sequence). Trimming removed 4 bases from V and 2 bases from J; junction bases left unmatched: 3. CDR3 residues: CASSSSGITDTQYF. The CDR3 DNA follows: TGTGCCAGCAGCTCTAGCGGAATCACAGATACGCAGTATTTT.

The chain is built from TRBV9 and TRBJ2-4, with TRBD1 as a possible D gene (5 bases). The V and J ends lost 0 bases and 6 bases respectively, with 10 bases between them. Germline CDR1 SGDLS, CDR2 YYNGEE. CDR3 length: 14 residues. The CDR3 nucleotides read TGTGCCAGCAGCGTAGGGGATAGGGGAAACATTCAGTACTTC. It is translated as CASSVGDRGNIQYF.

V and J are TRBV10-1 and TRBJ2-3; TRBD1 or TRBD2 may be the D gene (7 bases each). Near its end, the DNA agrees better with TRBJ2-5, so the J call may be wrong. The CDR3 is made up of 17 amino acids. CDR1 and CDR2 (germline): WNHNN, SYGVQD (reference sequence). The CDR3 DNA reads TGCGCCAGCAGTGAGGGGTCCGGGGGGAGTGGGACAGATACCCAGTACTTC. Translating gives CASSEGSGGSGTDTQYF.

The chain links TRBV6-5 to TRBJ2-3; D is possibly TRBD1 (6 bases). Trimming removed 5 bases at V and 2 bases at J, with 14 bases between. Looked up from germline, CDR1 is MNHEY and CDR2 is SVGAGI. This CDR3 is built from 15 residues. For the CDR3, the DNA is TGTGCCAGCAGTCACAGGGAAGGGCACACAGATACGCAGTATTTT. Amino acid sequence: CASSHREGHTDTQYF.

This clonotype was observed a single time. The genes are TRBV4-2 and TRBJ1-1; D gene uncertain. Germline values: CDR1 LGHNA, CDR2 YNFKEQ. Deletions cut 0 bases from V and 5 bases from J, with 10 bases between. This CDR3 is built from 14 residues. The CDR3 sequence: CASSQDPSETEAFF. The DNA for the CDR3 is TGTGCCAGCAGCCAAGACCCGTCGGAGACTGAAGCTTTCTTT.

This clonotype was counted many times. V usage is TRBV7-2 and J usage is TRBJ2-7; 8 bases are a match to TRBD2. Germline lookup yields CDR1 SGHTA and CDR2 FQGNSA. The CDR3 runs 16 residues. The J segment lost 0 bases and the V segment lost 1 base, leaving 5 bases of the junction unmatched. In DNA form, the CDR3 reads TGTGCCAGCAGCTTAGTTGCGGGAGGAAACTCCTACGAGCAGTACTTC. The encoded protein is CASSLVAGGNSYEQYF.

As concerns this clonotype: One junction end does not reproduce the germline sequence, and a read error may be involved. The chain combines TRBV11-2 with TRBJ2-3; tentatively, D is TRBD2 (6 bases). CDR1 is SGHAT, CDR2 FQNNGV, per germline. This CDR3 comprises 14 residues. As DNA, the CDR3 is TGTGCGAGCAGCGGAGGCGGGGACCAAGATACCCAGTACTTT. Amino acid sequence: CASSGGGDQDTQYF.

This chain joins TRBV6-5 and TRBJ1-2; D unclear. The CDR3 covers 14 residues. Between the trimmed V and J ends, which lost 0 bases and 4 bases, there was a span of 9 bases. Germline loops: CDR1 MNHEY, CDR2 SVGAGI. The CDR3 is CASSYSGELYGYTF. In nucleotides, the CDR3 is TGTGCCAGCAGTTACTCTGGGGAACTCTATGGCTACACCTTC.

This clonotype occurred many times. V and J are TRBV7-2 and TRBJ2-5; no firm D call. Germline V gene lookup returns CDR1 SGHTA and CDR2 FQGNSA. The CDR3 covers 14 residues. Trimming took 5 bases from V and 6 from J, leaving 16 bases between them. CDR3 region: CASSKQSGGQTQYF. The CDR3 region has the DNA TGTGCCAGCAGCAAACAGAGTGGTGGACAGACCCAGTACTTC.

This clonotype was picked up a small number of times. The chain is built from TRBV28 and TRBJ2-3; 8 nucleotides line up with TRBD2. CDR3 length: 17 amino acids. Trimming took 5 bases from V and 7 from J; bases not matched to a gene: 17. Looked up from germline, CDR1 is MDHEN and CDR2 is SYDVKM. The CDR3: CASSPQGTGTRSYTQYF. The CDR3 bases are TGTGCCAGCAGTCCACAGGGAACCGGGACTAGATCATATACGCAGTATTTT.

The rearrangement joins TRBV9 to TRBJ2-1, with TRBD1 matching 9 bases. Germline trimming cut 0 bases from V and 6 bases from J; bases unmatched to any gene: 7. The CDR3 has 16 amino acids. Germline values: CDR1 SGDLS, CDR2 YYNGEE. CDR3 protein: CASSVARQGVINEQFF. CDR3 DNA: TGTGCCAGCAGCGTAGCTAGACAGGGGGTAATCAATGAGCAGTTCTTC.

This clonotype was seen ten or more times. The rearrangement uses TRBV6-1 and TRBJ2-5; TRBD1 agrees at 11 bases. The germline V gene encodes CDR1 MNHNS and CDR2 SASEGT. With V trimmed by 4 bases and J by 4 bases, 5 bases remained unmatched. This CDR3 has 15 amino acids. The CDR3 protein is CASSVGQGGRETQYF. DNA of the CDR3: TGTGCCAGCAGTGTGGGACAGGGGGGCAGAGAGACCCAGTACTTC.

The table lists this clonotype with a few counts. The CDR3 loop reads CASSESQGTEAFF. As DNA, the CDR3 is TGCGCCAGCAGTGAGTCACAGGGCACTGAAGCTTTCTTT. The chain uses TRBV10-2 and TRBJ1-1, with a possible D match to TRBD1 (6 bases). The CDR3 loop spans 13 amino acids. The V end was cut by 0 bases, the J end by 4 bases, with 6 bases between. Per germline, CDR1 WSHSY and CDR2 SAAADI.

This clonotype showed up many times. The rearrangement joins TRBV6-1 to TRBJ1-2, with a tentative D call TRBD1 (6 bases). The CDR3 loop spans 14 amino acids. Germline assignment: CDR1 MNHNS and CDR2 SASEGT. Trimming took 6 bases from V and 2 from J, leaving 13 bases between them. As DNA, the CDR3 is TGTGCCAGCAGGCGGGAGGGGGGAAACTATGGCTACACCTTC. Translated, it gives CASRREGGNYGYTF.